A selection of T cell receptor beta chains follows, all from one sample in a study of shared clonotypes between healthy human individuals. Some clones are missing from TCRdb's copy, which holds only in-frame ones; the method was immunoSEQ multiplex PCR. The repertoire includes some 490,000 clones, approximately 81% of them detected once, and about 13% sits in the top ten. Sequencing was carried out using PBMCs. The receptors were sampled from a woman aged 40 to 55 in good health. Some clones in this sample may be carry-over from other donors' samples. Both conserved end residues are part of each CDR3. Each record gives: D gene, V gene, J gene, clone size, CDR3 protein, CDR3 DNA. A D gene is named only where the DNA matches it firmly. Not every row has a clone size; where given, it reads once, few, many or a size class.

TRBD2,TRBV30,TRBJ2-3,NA,CAWSARTRRTDTQYF,TGTGCCTGGAGTGCAAGGACTAGGCGCACAGATACGCAGTATTTT
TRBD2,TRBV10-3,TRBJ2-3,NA,CAASGSTDTQYF,TGTGCCGCTAGCGGGAGTACAGATACGCAGTATTTT
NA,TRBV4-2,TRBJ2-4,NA,CASSQGLDVLIQYF,TGTGCCAGCAGCCAAGGACTAGATGTTCTCATTCAGTACTTC
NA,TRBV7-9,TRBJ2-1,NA,CASSLGPDRERSYNEQFF,TGTGCCAGCAGCTTAGGGCCGGATCGGGAGAGGTCCTACAATGAGCAGTTCTTC
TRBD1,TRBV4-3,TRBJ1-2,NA,CASSQPGQGADGYTF,TGCGCCAGCAGCCAACCTGGACAGGGGGCGGATGGCTACACCTTC
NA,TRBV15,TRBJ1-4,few,CATSRGPSEGLFF,TGTGCCACCAGCAGAGGCCCTTCTGAGGGACTGTTTTTT
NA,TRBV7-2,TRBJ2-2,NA,CASSLRVSFPGELFF,TGTGCCAGCAGCTTACGAGTGTCGTTCCCCGGGGAGCTGTTTTTT
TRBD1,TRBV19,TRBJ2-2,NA,CAISDRGRFNTGELFF,TGTGCCATTTCGGACAGGGGGCGATTTAACACCGGGGAGCTGTTTTTT
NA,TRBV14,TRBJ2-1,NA,CASSSGISNNEQFF,TGTGCCAGCAGCTCGGGGATTTCTAACAATGAGCAGTTCTTC
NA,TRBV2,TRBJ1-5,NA,CASRKATGGGPQHF,TGTGCCAGCCGTAAGGCGACAGGTGGTGGGCCCCAGCATTTT
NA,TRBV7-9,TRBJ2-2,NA,CASRQLNTVDLFF,TGTGCCAGCAGACAGTTAAACACCGTGGATCTGTTTTTT
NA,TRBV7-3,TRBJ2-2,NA,CASSINTGELFF,TGTGCCAGCAGCATTAACACCGGGGAGCTGTTTTTT
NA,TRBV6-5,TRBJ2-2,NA,CASSYSGAANTGELFF,TGTGCCAGCAGTTACTCGGGGGCCGCGAACACCGGGGAGCTGTTTTTT
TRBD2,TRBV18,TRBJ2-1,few,CASSLGLAGLTYNEQFF,TGTGCCAGCTCACTGGGACTAGCGGGATTAACCTACAATGAGCAGTTCTTC
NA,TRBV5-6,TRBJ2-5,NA,CASSLPPRQETQYF,TGTGCCAGCAGCTTGCCCCCCAGGCAAGAGACCCAGTACTTC
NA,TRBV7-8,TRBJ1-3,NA,CASSLGSQGLRSGNTIYF,TGTGCCAGCAGCTTAGGTTCACAGGGACTTCGCTCTGGAAACACCATATATTTT
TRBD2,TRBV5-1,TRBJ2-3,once,CASSLGLAGADTQYF,TGCGCCAGCAGCTTGGGACTAGCGGGAGCAGATACGCAGTATTTT
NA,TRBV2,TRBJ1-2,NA,CASSEGSNYGYTF,TGTGCCAGCAGTGAAGGGTCTAACTATGGCTACACCTTC
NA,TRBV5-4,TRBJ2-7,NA,CASSFDLYSSYEQYF,TGTGCCAGCAGCTTCGACCTGTATAGCTCCTACGAGCAGTACTTC
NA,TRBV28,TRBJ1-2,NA,CASSLGKTNYGYTF,TGTGCCAGCAGCTTGGGCAAAACTAACTATGGCTACACCTTC
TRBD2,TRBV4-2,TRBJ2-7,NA,CASSQDLAGGGYEQYF,TGTGCCAGCAGCCAAGACTTAGCGGGAGGGGGCTACGAGCAGTACTTC
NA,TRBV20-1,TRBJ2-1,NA,CSAKSGNEQFF,TGCAGTGCTAAGTCTGGGAATGAGCAGTTCTTC
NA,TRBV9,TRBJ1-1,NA,CASSPQLNTEAFF,TGTGCCAGCAGCCCTCAGTTGAACACTGAAGCTTTCTTT
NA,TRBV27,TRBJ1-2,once,CASSQASGAYGYTF,TGTGCCAGCAGTCAAGCCTCCGGGGCGTATGGCTACACCTTC
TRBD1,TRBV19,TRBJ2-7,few,CASSIRSGGTGKYEQYF,TGTGCCAGTAGTATTCGCTCAGGAGGGACAGGGAAGTACGAGCAGTACTTC
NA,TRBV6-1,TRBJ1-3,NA,CASRTDSLGNTIYF,TGTGCCAGCAGGACCGACAGCCTCGGAAACACCATATATTTT
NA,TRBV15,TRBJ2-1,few,CATSSDSYNEQFF,TGTGCCACCAGCAGCGACAGTTACAATGAGCAGTTCTTC
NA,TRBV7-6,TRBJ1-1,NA,CASSYQEDTEAFF,TGTGCCAGCAGCTACCAGGAGGACACTGAAGCTTTCTTT
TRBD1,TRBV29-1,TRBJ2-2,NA,CSGRTGWDRDTGELFF,TGCAGCGGGAGGACCGGCTGGGACAGGGACACCGGGGAGCTGTTTTTT
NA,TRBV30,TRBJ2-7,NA,CAWSERVFHEQYF,TGTGCCTGGAGCGAGCGGGTATTCCACGAGCAGTACTTC
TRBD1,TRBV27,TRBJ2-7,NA,CASRRDSRFDEQYF,TGTGCCAGCCGCCGGGACAGCCGCTTTGACGAGCAGTACTTC
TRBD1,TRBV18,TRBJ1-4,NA,CASSNRQGTNEKLFF,TGTGCCAGCTCAAACCGACAGGGAACTAATGAAAAACTGTTTTTT
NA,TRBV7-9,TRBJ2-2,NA,CASSLEQVTGELFF,TGTGCCAGCAGCTTAGAACAGGTCACCGGGGAGCTGTTTTTT
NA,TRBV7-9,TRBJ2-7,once,CASSLANEQYF,TGTGCCAGCAGCTTAGCAAACGAGCAGTACTTC
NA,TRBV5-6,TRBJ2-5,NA,CASSLEQGPGETQYF,TGTGCCAGCAGCTTGGAGCAGGGCCCGGGGGAGACCCAGTACTTC
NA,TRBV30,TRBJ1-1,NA,CAWRPPLGAMNTEAFF,TGTGCCTGGAGACCCCCCCTGGGGGCTATGAACACTGAAGCTTTCTTT
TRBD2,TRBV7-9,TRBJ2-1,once,CASSPGTTRTYNEQFF,TGTGCCAGCAGCCCCGGGACTACCCGAACCTACAATGAGCAGTTCTTC
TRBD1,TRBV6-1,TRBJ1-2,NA,CASSEIGQVGGYTF,TGTGCCAGCAGTGAAATAGGACAGGTGGGAGGCTACACCTTC
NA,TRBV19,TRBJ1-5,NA,CASSHSNQPQHF,TGTGCCAGTAGCCATAGCAATCAGCCCCAGCATTTT
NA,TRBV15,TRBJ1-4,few,CATSRDRGPTNEKLFF,TGTGCCACCAGCAGAGACAGGGGACCAACTAATGAAAAACTGTTTTTT
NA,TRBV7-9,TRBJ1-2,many,CASSLALGGNYGYTF,TGTGCCAGCAGCTTAGCGCTCGGGGGTAACTATGGCTACACCTTC
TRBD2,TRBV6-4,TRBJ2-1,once,CASSVGTSGNNEQFF,TGTGCCAGCAGTGTCGGGACTAGCGGTAACAATGAGCAGTTCTTC
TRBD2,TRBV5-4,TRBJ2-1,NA,CASSPVAGGRSYNEQFF,TGTGCCAGCAGCCCCGTAGCGGGAGGGAGGTCCTACAATGAGCAGTTCTTC
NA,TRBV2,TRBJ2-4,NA,CASSEGVRVAKNIRYF,TGTGCCAGCAGTGAAGGGGTTAGGGTAGCCAAAAACATTCGGTACTTC
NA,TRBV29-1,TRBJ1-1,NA,CSAMTGTMNTEAFF,TGCAGCGCTATGACAGGTACCATGAACACTGAAGCTTTCTTT
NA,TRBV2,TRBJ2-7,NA,CASSGEGGRYEQYF,TGTGCCAGCAGTGGAGAGGGGGGGCGCTACGAGCAGTACTTC
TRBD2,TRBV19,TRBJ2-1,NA,CASSILLGAGGQKNEQFF,TGTGCCAGTAGTATCCTACTGGGGGCGGGAGGGCAGAAAAATGAGCAGTTCTTC
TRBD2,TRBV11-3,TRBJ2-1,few,CASSLAGSSYNEQFF,TGTGCCAGCAGTCTAGCGGGGAGCTCCTACAATGAGCAGTTCTTC
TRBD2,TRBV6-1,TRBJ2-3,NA,CASSDLAGGSTDTQYF,TGTGCCAGCAGTGACTTAGCGGGAGGGAGCACAGATACGCAGTATTTT
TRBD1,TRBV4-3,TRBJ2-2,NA,CASSQDPPGGVTGELFF,TGCGCCAGCAGCCAAGATCCCCCAGGGGGCGTCACCGGGGAGCTGTTTTTT
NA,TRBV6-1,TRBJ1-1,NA,CASSERWVRTEAFF,TGTGCCAGCAGTGAAAGGTGGGTCAGGACTGAAGCTTTCTTT
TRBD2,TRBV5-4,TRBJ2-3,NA,CASSGGTSGPADTQYF,TGTGCCAGCAGCGGGGGGACTAGCGGCCCGGCAGATACGCAGTATTTT
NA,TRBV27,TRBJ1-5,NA,CASSLGRNQPQHF,TGTGCCAGCAGTTTGGGCCGGAATCAGCCCCAGCATTTT